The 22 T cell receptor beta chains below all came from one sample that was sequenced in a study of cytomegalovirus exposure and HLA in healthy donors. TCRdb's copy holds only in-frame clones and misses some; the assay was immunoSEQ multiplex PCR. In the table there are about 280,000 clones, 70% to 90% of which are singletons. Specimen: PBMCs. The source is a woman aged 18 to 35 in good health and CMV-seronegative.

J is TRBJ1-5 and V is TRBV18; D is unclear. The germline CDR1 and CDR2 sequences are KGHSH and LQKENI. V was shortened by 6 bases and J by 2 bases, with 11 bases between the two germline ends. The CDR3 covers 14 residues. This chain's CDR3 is CASSYGLGNQPQHF. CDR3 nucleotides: TGTGCCAGCTCGTATGGTTTAGGCAATCAGCCCCAGCATTTT.

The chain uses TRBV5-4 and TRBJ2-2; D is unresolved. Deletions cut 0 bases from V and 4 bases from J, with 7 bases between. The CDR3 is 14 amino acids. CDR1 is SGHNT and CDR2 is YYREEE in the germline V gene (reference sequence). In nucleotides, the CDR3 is TGTGCCAGCAGCTTGGCCCCGGGCACCGGGGAGCTGTTTTTT. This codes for CASSLAPGTGELFF. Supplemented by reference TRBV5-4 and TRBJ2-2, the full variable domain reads ETGVTQSPTHLIKTRGQQVTLRCSSQSGHNTVSWYQQALGQGPQFIFQYYREEENGRGNFPPRFSGLQFPNYSSELNVNALELDDSALYLCASSLAPGTGELFFGEGSRLTVL.

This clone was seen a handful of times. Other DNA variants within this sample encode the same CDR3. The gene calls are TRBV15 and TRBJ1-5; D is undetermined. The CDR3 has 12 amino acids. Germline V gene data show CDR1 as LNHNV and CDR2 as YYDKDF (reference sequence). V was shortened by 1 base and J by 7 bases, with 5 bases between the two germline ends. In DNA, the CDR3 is TGTGCCACCAGCAGAGTCGGGCAGCCCCAGCATTTT. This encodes CATSRVGQPQHF.

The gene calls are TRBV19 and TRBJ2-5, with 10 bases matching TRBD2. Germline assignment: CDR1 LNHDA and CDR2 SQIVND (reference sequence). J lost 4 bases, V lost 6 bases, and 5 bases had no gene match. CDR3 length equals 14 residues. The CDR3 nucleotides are TGTGCCAGTAGCCCCGGGACTAGCGTAGAGACCCAGTACTTC. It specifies CASSPGTSVETQYF.

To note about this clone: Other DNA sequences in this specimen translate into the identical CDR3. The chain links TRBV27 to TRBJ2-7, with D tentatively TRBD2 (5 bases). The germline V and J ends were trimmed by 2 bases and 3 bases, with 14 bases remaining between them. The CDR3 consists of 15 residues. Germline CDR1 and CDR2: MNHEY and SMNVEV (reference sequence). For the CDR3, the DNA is TGTGCCAGCAGTTTAACATCCAGCGGAGGCTACGAGCAGTACTTC. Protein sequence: CASSLTSSGGYEQYF.

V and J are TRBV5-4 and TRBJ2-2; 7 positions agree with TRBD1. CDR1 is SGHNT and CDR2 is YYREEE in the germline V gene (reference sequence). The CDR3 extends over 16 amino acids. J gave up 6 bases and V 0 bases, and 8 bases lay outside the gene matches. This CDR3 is CASSLGQGRIPGELFF. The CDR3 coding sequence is TGTGCCAGCAGCTTGGGACAGGGAAGAATTCCCGGGGAGCTGTTTTTT.

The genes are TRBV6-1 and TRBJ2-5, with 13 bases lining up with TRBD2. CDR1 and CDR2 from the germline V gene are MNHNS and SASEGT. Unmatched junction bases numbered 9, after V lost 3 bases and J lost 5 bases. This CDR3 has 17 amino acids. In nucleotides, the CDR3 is TGTGCCAGCAGTGAGAGGGGACTAGCGGGATATGGGGAGACCCAGTACTTC. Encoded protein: CASSERGLAGYGETQYF.

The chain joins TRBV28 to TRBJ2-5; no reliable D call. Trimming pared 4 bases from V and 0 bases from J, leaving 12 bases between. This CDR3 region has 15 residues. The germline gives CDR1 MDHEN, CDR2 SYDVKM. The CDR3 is CASSSLLGDQETQYF. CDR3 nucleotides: TGTGCCAGCAGTTCCCTCCTCGGAGACCAAGAGACCCAGTACTTC.

The CDR3 nucleotides read TGTGCCAGCAGCTTGGGAGCGTCGGTTCGGGGGTATGAGACCCAGTACTTC. It encodes CASSLGASVRGYETQYF. The V and J genes are TRBV5-6 and TRBJ2-5; weak D call: TRBD2 (6 bases). This CDR3 spans 17 amino acids. Trimming stripped 0 bases from V and 5 bases from J, with 20 bases between. From germline, CDR1 is SGHDT and CDR2 YYEEEE.

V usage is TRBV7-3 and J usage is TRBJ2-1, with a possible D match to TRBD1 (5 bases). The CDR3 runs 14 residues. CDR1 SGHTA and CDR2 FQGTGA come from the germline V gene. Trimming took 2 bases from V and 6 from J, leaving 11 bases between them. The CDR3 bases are TGTGCCAGCAGCTTAGAATTAGGGGTCAATGAGCAGTTCTTC. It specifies CASSLELGVNEQFF.

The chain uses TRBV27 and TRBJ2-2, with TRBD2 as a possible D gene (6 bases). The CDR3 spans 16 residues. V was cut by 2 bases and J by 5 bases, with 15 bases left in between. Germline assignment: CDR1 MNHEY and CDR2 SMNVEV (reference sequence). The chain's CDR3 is CASSLNSGVETGELFF. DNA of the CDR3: TGTGCCAGCAGTTTAAATAGCGGAGTGGAGACCGGGGAGCTGTTTTTT.

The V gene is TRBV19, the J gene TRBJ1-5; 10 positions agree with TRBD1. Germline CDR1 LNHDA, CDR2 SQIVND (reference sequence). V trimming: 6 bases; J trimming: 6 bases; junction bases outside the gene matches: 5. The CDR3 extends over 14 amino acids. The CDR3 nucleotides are TGTGCCAGTAGCCGGGACAGGGGAACTCAGCCCCAGCATTTT. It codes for CASSRDRGTQPQHF.

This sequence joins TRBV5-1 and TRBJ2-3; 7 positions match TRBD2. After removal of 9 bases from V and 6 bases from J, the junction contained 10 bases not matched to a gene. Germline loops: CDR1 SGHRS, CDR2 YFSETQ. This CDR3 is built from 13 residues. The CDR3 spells CATSSGEVDTQYF. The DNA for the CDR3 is TGCGCCACCTCAAGCGGGGAGGTCGATACGCAGTATTTT.

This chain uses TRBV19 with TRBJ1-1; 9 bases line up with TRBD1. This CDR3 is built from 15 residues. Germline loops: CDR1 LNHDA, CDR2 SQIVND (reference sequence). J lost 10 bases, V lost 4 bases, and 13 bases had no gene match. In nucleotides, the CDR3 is TGTGCCAGTAGTACCGAAACAGGGGGCCAAGAAGGAGCTTTCTTT. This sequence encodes CASSTETGGQEGAFF.

CDR3: CASRSGAGQSNQPQHF. Written as DNA, the CDR3 is TGTGCCAGCAGATCTGGGGCTGGACAGAGCAATCAGCCCCAGCATTTT. The chain employs TRBV28 and TRBJ1-5, with D perhaps TRBD1 (6 bases). Germline V CDR1 and CDR2: MDHEN, SYDVKM. V was pared by 6 bases and J by 1 base, with 16 bases between. The CDR3 loop spans 16 amino acids. Looking up the rest from reference TRBV28 and TRBJ1-5 gives the full variable domain: DVKVTQSSRYLVKRTGEKVFLECVQDMDHENMFWYRQDPGLGLRLIYFSYDVKMKEKGDIPEGYSVSREKKERFSLILESASTNQTSMYLCASRSGAGQSNQPQHFGDGTRLSIL.

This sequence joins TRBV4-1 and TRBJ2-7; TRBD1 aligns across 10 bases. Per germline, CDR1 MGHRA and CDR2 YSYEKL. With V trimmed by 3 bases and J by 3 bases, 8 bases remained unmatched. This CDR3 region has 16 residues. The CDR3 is CASSQDAGTGVYEQYF. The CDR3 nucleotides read TGCGCCAGCAGCCAGGACGCCGGGACAGGGGTCTACGAGCAGTACTTC.

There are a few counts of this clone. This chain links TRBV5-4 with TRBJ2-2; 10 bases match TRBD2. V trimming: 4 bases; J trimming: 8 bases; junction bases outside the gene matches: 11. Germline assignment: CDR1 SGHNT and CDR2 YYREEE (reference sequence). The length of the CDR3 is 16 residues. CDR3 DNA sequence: TGTGCCAGCAGCCCCCCGGTAGCGGGAGGTCATGGGGAGCTGTTTTTT. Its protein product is CASSPPVAGGHGELFF. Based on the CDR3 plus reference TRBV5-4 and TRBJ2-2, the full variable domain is ETGVTQSPTHLIKTRGQQVTLRCSSQSGHNTVSWYQQALGQGPQFIFQYYREEENGRGNFPPRFSGLQFPNYSSELNVNALELDDSALYLCASSPPVAGGHGELFFGEGSRLTVL.

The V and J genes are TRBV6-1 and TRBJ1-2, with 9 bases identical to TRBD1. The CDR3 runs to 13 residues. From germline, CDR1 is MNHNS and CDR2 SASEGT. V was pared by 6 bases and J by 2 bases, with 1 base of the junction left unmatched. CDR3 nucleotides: TGTGCCAGCAGAGACAGGGGGAACTATGGCTACACCTTC. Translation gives CASRDRGNYGYTF.

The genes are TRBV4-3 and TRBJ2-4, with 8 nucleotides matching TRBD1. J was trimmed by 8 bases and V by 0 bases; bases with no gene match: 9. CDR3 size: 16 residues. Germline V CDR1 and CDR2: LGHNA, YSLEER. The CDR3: CASSQEPGQGADIQYF. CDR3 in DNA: TGCGCCAGCAGCCAAGAGCCCGGGCAGGGGGCTGACATTCAGTACTTC.

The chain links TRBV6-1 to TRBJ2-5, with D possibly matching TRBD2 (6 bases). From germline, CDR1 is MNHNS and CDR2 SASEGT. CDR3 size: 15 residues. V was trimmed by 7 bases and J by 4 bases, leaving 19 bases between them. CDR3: CASILSWGVGETQYF. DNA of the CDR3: TGTGCCAGCATATTGTCTTGGGGGGTAGGAGAGACCCAGTACTTC.

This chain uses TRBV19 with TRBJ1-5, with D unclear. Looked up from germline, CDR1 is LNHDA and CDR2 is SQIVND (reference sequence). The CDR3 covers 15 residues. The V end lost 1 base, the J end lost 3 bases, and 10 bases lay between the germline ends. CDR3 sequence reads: CASSIVLTPNQPQHF. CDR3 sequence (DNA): TGTGCCAGTAGTATAGTACTGACACCCAATCAGCCCCAGCATTTT.

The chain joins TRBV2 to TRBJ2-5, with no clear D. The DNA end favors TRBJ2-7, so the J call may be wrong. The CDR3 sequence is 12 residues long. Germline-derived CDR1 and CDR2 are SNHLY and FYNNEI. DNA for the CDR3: TGTGCCAGCAGTGATCGCTCCTACGAGCAGTACTTC. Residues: CASSDRSYEQYF.